The T cell receptor (beta chain) under discussion was sequenced for a study of OX40 agonist ivuxolimab in advanced cancers. Study-level background: A male proportion of under 90% was recorded, with mean age 60 years and range roughly 23 to 79.

CDR1 is KGHSH and CDR2 is LQKENI in the germline V gene. Trimming cost V 6 bases and J 1 base; bases outside gene matches: 5. The length of the CDR3 is 15 residues. The repertoire was sequenced with immunoSEQ multiplex PCR; TCRdb's copy has only in-frame clones and lacks some. The sample holds roughly 100,000 clones, around 87% seen once. Collection of blood occurred at baseline, at cycle 4 day 1, and at cycle 7 day 1. Sample: CD4+ or CD8+ T cells sorted from blood, taken in a trial of the OX40 agonist ivuxolimab. This TCR came from an adult with an advanced solid tumor such as melanoma, head and neck, liver or kidney cancer. The rearrangement links TRBV18 to TRBJ2-3, with 9 bases lining up with TRBD2. The CDR3 loop is CASSRQREGTDTQYF. The CDR3 DNA reads as TGTGCCAGCTCCCGACAGCGGGAGGGCACAGATACGCAGTATTTT.